The next 13 T cell receptor beta chains were all read from a single sample in a study of blood T cell repertoires in COVID-19. Assay: immunoSEQ multiplex PCR; the TCRdb copy retains only in-frame clones and omits some. The sample shows 90,000 to 120,000 clones, 80% to 90% of them seen only once. Sample: peripheral blood. The receptor source for this set is a human donor in a cohort sampled during active COVID-19.

This clone was seen more than once but under ten times. This rearrangement joins TRBV19 to TRBJ1-5, with TRBD1 identical over 10 bases. The CDR3 is 16 amino acids. V was clipped by 5 bases and J by 1 base; unmatched bases: 5. The germline gives CDR1 LNHDA, CDR2 SQIVND (reference sequence). The CDR3 region has the DNA TGTGCCAGTAGTTCCAAGGACAGGGGGAGCAATCAGCCCCAGCATTTT. Translation gives CASSSKDRGSNQPQHF.

The V call is TRBV3-1 (or the pseudogene TRBV3-2), the J call TRBJ2-7, with TRBD2 matching 9 bases. Germline V gene data show CDR1 as LGHDT and CDR2 as YNNKEL (reference sequence). The CDR3 contains 15 residues. Unmatched junction bases numbered 7, after V lost 4 bases and J lost 3 bases. The CDR3 DNA follows: TGTGCCAGCAGCCCCCAGCGGGGGGCATACTACGAGCAGTACTTC. Residues: CASSPQRGAYYEQYF.

This chain links TRBV7-3 with TRBJ2-1, with 7 positions matching TRBD2. In germline, CDR1 is SGHTA, CDR2 FQGTGA. J gave up 6 bases and V 8 bases, and 10 bases lay outside the gene matches. This CDR3 contains 14 residues. CDR3 sequence reads: CASGTSGAGNEQFF. The CDR3 DNA reads TGTGCCAGCGGAACCAGCGGGGCGGGCAATGAGCAGTTCTTC. Supplemented by reference TRBV7-3 and TRBJ2-1, the full variable domain reads GAGVSQTPSNKVTEKGKYVELRCDPISGHTALYWYRQSLGQGPEFLIYFQGTGAADDSGLPNDRFFAVRPEGSVSTLKIQRTERGDSAVYLCASGTSGAGNEQFFGPGTRLTVL.

The gene calls are TRBV11-2 and TRBJ2-4; D remains unclear. This CDR3 is 19 amino acids long. Germline loops: CDR1 SGHAT, CDR2 FQNNGV. V dropped 0 bases and J dropped 0 bases, with 18 bases sitting between them. CDR3 coding DNA: TGTGCCAGCAGCTTAGAAGGCACGGGTAGACCTTCAGCCAAAAACATTCAGTACTTC. It codes for CASSLEGTGRPSAKNIQYF.

Sample share makes this clone medium-sized. Different DNA sequences within this sample yield the same CDR3. The chain combines TRBV6-5 with TRBJ1-5; D is ambiguous. The germline V gene has CDR1 MNHEY and CDR2 SVGAGI. The V end lost 6 bases, the J end lost 1 base, and 10 bases lay between the germline ends. The CDR3 has 14 amino acids. The CDR3 loop is CASREDASNQPQHF. CDR3 nucleotide sequence: TGTGCCAGCAGGGAGGACGCGAGCAATCAGCCCCAGCATTTT.

The chain employs TRBV24-1 and TRBJ2-2; D perhaps matches TRBD1 (6 bases). The germline CDR1 and CDR2 sequences are KGHDR and SFDVKD. V was trimmed by 1 base and J by 4 bases, leaving 15 bases between them. This CDR3 comprises 17 residues. The CDR3: CATSDFGGEKATGELFF. In DNA form, the CDR3 reads TGTGCCACCAGTGATTTTGGGGGCGAGAAGGCCACCGGGGAGCTGTTTTTT.

The rearrangement links TRBV5-1 to TRBJ2-5; 9 bases line up with TRBD2. The CDR3 loop spans 13 amino acids. The junction had 8 bases not matched to a gene; V was cut back by 10 bases and J by 4 bases. The V gene's germline CDR1 is SGHRS and CDR2 YFSETQ. The CDR3 nucleotides read TGCGCCCGCGCTGGCGGGGGGGGAGAGACCCAGTACTTC. Translating gives CARAGGGGETQYF.

The chain recombines TRBV5-1 with TRBJ1-1; possibly TRBD1 for D (5 bases). V lost 1 base to trimming and J lost 5 bases, with 12 bases between them. The CDR3 is 14 amino acids. CDR1 SGHRS and CDR2 YFSETQ come from the germline V gene. CDR3 in amino acids: CASSLNGGGTEAFF. CDR3 sequence (DNA): TGCGCCAGCAGCTTGAACGGGGGAGGGACTGAAGCTTTCTTT.

The rearrangement uses TRBV5-1 and TRBJ2-5; no reliable D call. V dropped 2 bases and J dropped 2 bases, with 4 bases sitting between them. CDR1 SGHRS and CDR2 YFSETQ come from the germline V gene. The CDR3 runs 12 residues. CDR3 DNA sequence: TGCGCCAGCAGCTTCAAACAAGAGACCCAGTACTTC. As protein: CASSFKQETQYF.

The chain couples TRBV7-2 to TRBJ2-3, with D unresolved. CDR3 length equals 13 residues. Germline CDR1 and CDR2: SGHTA and FQGNSA. Trimming shortened V by 5 bases and J by 2 bases, and 8 bases separated the two germline ends. CDR3 sequence reads: CASSPRATDTQYF. The CDR3, as DNA: TGTGCCAGCAGCCCCCGAGCCACAGATACGCAGTATTTT.

In its sample, this clone is medium-sized. The chain uses TRBV19 and TRBJ1-5, with a tentative D call TRBD1 (6 bases). CDR1 is LNHDA, CDR2 SQIVND, per germline (reference sequence). V dropped 6 bases and J dropped 1 base, with 10 bases sitting between them. The CDR3 extends over 14 amino acids. As DNA, the CDR3 is TGTGCCAGTAGCCACAGGGAGAGCAATCAGCCCCAGCATTTT. Encoded protein: CASSHRESNQPQHF.

The rearrangement joins TRBV5-8 to TRBJ1-1; D may be TRBD1 (5 bases). Trimming left V 4 bases short and J 1 base short, with 14 bases between. The CDR3 covers 15 residues. Per germline, CDR1 SGHTS and CDR2 YDEGEE. DNA for the CDR3: TGTGCCAGCAGCCTGCAGGGAAACTGGAACACTGAAGCTTTCTTT. This translates into CASSLQGNWNTEAFF.

The chain carries TRBV28 and TRBJ2-7, with D possibly being TRBD1 (6 bases). Per germline, CDR1 MDHEN and CDR2 SYDVKM. The CDR3 has 14 residues. V was shortened by 9 bases and J by 3 bases, with 18 bases between the two germline ends. The CDR3, as DNA: TGTGCCAGAATAGGACAGCCTGTTAACTACGAGCAGTACTTC. Protein: CARIGQPVNYEQYF. Full variable domain (rest looked up from reference TRBV28 and TRBJ2-7): DVKVTQSSRYLVKRTGEKVFLECVQDMDHENMFWYRQDPGLGLRLIYFSYDVKMKEKGDIPEGYSVSREKKERFSLILESASTNQTSMYLCARIGQPVNYEQYFGPGTRLTVT.